This is a list of T cell receptor beta chains from one sample in a study of blood T cell repertoires in COVID-19. Sequencing used immunoSEQ multiplex PCR; TCRdb keeps in-frame clones, though not all of them. The sample records about 240,000 clones, around 90% being singletons. The specimen was peripheral blood. All receptors derive from a middle-aged woman who had recovered from COVID-19. Both conserved end residues are part of each CDR3. Each record gives: clone size, V gene, CDR3 protein. Size is stated for part of the rows, as once, few or many counts, or as a class when the clone is expanded.

>NA|TRBV5-4
CASSFAGPSNYGYTF
>NA|TRBV5-4
CASSLGTAVHGYTF
>NA|TRBV7-2
CASSTPWQGWSGYTF
>many|TRBV11-3
CASSSAAEQFF
>NA|TRBV4-3
CASSQEGGLANTGELFF
>NA|TRBV15
CATSPPRRSGYTF
>NA|TRBV6-6
CASSRGTGTPSGANVLTF
>NA|TRBV5-1
CASTRGGVNTEAFF
>few|TRBV6-5
CASSYSRASGTGEQYF
>NA|TRBV29-1
CSSSVGPPSEAFF
>NA|TRBV28
CASSLPQAPSGNTIYF
>NA|TRBV3-1/TRBV3-2
CASSHGPRGQHF
>once|TRBV19
CASSIGGPVDNEQFF
>NA|TRBV7-8
CASSPTPGTSGSLDTGELFF
>NA|TRBV7-6
CASSLWPRGNRGNYGYTF
>NA|TRBV5-1
CASSPLGGERGQDSGANVLTF
>once|TRBV7-2
CASSLLANVLTF
>NA|TRBV7-9
CASSPVGTSLYNEQFF
>NA|TRBV11-2
CASSLGGSGRSSYEQYF
>NA|TRBV7-3
CASSQQGSHEQYF
>few|TRBV5-6
CASSHPTGVNSPLHF
>NA|TRBV2
CASSSGQGRTYEQYF
>NA|TRBV2
CASSEVARGRDGYTF
>NA|TRBV11-3
CASSPGQGWNTEAFF
>NA|TRBV15
CATSRDGEVRSGNTIYF
>NA|TRBV6-5
CASSYGWGSQPYGYTF
>NA|TRBV9
CASSPRGRADYEQYF